The 27 T cell receptor beta chains in this list originate from one sample, sequenced in a study of neurological immune-mediated disorders (dated by TCRdb to about 2019). The time point label for this specimen denotes: longitudinal time-point 3. The method behind the library was 5' RACE. Sequencing used an Illumina HiSeq 2500. TCRdb handled the public reads itself, with Q25 trimming in fastp and clone calling in MiXCR, and kept productive beta chains. Merged by CDR3 protein, the rows form single entries marked with the most common genes and DNA. A total of around 100,000 distinct CDR3 sequences appear in this sample, under 14% of them only once. Jointly, the top ten make up under 4% of the sample. Sequenced input: PBMCs. The receptors were sampled from a female donor with HTLV-1-associated myelopathy (HAM/TSP).

This clonotype occurred many times. This chain connects TRBV10-3 to TRBJ2-3, with a tentative D call TRBD2 (6 bases). Germline V lookup: CDR1 ENHRY, CDR2 SYGVKD. V was cut by 2 bases and J by 1 base, with 10 bases left in between. The CDR3 contains 15 residues. The DNA for the CDR3 is TGTGCCATCAGTGAGCGTTCGGGGGGCACAGATACGCAGTATTTT. Protein: CAISERSGGTDTQYF.

This clonotype was seen ten or more times. The rearrangement joins TRBV20-1 to TRBJ2-1; 16 nucleotides agree with TRBD2. The CDR3 is 18 residues long. In germline, CDR1 is DFQATT, CDR2 SNEGSKA (reference sequence). J was trimmed by 8 bases and V by 0 bases; bases with no gene match: 10. CDR3 DNA: TGCAGTGCTAGAGATCTGGGGACTAGCGGGGGGGCGGTATATGAGCAGTTCTTC. Amino acid sequence: CSARDLGTSGGAVYEQFF.

In its sample, this clonotype is medium-sized (0.01 to 0.1%). The rearrangement links TRBV12-3 or TRBV12-4 to TRBJ2-5; TRBD2 matches at 9 bases. The CDR3 is 14 residues long. J lost 2 bases, V lost 8 bases, and 6 bases had no gene match. The CDR3 region is CASSGGGGQETQYF. The CDR3 nucleotides are TGTGCCAGCTCGGGCGGGGGGGGTCAAGAGACCCAGTACTTC.

This chain uses TRBV5-1 with TRBJ2-7, with D unresolved. CDR1 and CDR2 from the germline V gene are SGHRS and YFSETQ. CDR3 size: 14 residues. Trimming stripped 2 bases from V and 6 bases from J, with 15 bases between. CDR3 in amino acids: CASSLGSTYGEQYF. CDR3 DNA sequence: TGCGCCAGCAGCTTAGGCAGTACCTATGGCGAGCAGTACTTC.

This clonotype was seen at least ten times. J is TRBJ1-5 and V is TRBV20-1; D is possibly TRBD1 (5 bases). This CDR3 is 15 amino acids long. V was clipped by 0 bases and J by 0 bases, with 9 bases between them. Germline V gene data show CDR1 as DFQATT and CDR2 as SNEGSKA (reference sequence). CDR3 DNA sequence: TGCAGTGCTAGAGATGTAGGGGCTAGCAATCAGCCCCAGCATTTT. Amino acid sequence: CSARDVGASNQPQHF.

This clonotype was found many times. This chain joins TRBV20-1 and TRBJ2-1; the D gene is possibly TRBD2 (7 bases). This CDR3 spans 13 amino acids. V lost 1 base, J lost 8 bases, and 12 bases lay in between. In germline, CDR1 is DFQATT, CDR2 SNEGSKA (reference sequence). The CDR3 is CSARAGGGHEQFF. For the CDR3, the DNA is TGCAGTGCTAGAGCGGGGGGCGGCCATGAGCAGTTCTTC.

There are many counts of this clonotype. This chain links TRBV7-9 with TRBJ2-7, with D possibly being TRBD1 (6 bases). The CDR3 contains 14 residues. Trimming stripped 5 bases from V and 0 bases from J, with 11 bases between. Germline V gene lookup returns CDR1 SEHNR and CDR2 FQNEAQ (reference sequence). CDR3: CASSARDNSYEQYF. The CDR3 region has the DNA TGTGCCAGCAGCGCCCGGGACAACTCCTACGAGCAGTACTTC.

This clonotype was seen a few times. V and J are TRBV10-3 and TRBJ2-2; no reliable D call. Trimming shortened V by 0 bases and J by 3 bases, and 8 bases separated the two germline ends. The CDR3 length is 15 residues. The V gene's germline CDR1 is ENHRY and CDR2 SYGVKD. The DNA of the CDR3 is TGTGCCATCAGTGAGTCTGCCAGTTACACCGGGGAGCTGTTTTTT. This encodes CAISESASYTGELFF.

This clonotype was recorded many times. This chain connects TRBV5-1 to TRBJ2-7, with D possibly being TRBD1 (6 bases). Germline V gene data show CDR1 as SGHRS and CDR2 as YFSETQ. The CDR3 runs to 13 residues. V shed 4 bases and J shed 1 base, with 9 bases lying between them. CDR3 nucleotides: TGCGCCAGCAGCCCGGACAGTTCCTACGAGCAGTACTTC. It encodes CASSPDSSYEQYF.

This clonotype was seen ten or more times. This sequence joins TRBV7-8 and TRBJ2-2, with no clear D. CDR3 size: 17 residues. CDR1 is SGHVS and CDR2 is FQNEAQ in the germline V gene. Deletions cut 11 bases from V and 4 bases from J, with 26 bases between. Here the CDR3 reads CAHKRLGIRRGTGELFF. The DNA of the CDR3 is TGTGCCCACAAGAGGTTGGGAATACGCCGCGGCACCGGGGAGCTGTTTTTT.

This clonotype has a handful of counts. This sequence joins TRBV27 and TRBJ2-1; D is possibly TRBD2 (7 bases). The V gene lost 0 bases and the J gene lost 7 bases, with 13 bases spanning the gap. The V gene's germline CDR1 is MNHEY and CDR2 SMNVEV (reference sequence). The CDR3 runs 15 residues. The CDR3: CASSLSGGLGNEQFF. DNA of the CDR3: TGTGCCAGCAGTTTATCCGGGGGGCTAGGGAATGAGCAGTTCTTC.

This clonotype was found a few times. The chain couples TRBV12-3 or TRBV12-4 to TRBJ2-3, with 12 bases fitting TRBD2. This CDR3 comprises 14 residues. Germline trimming cut 10 bases from V and 1 base from J; bases unmatched to any gene: 3. The CDR3 nucleotides are TGTGCCATCAGGACTAGCGGGGGCACAGATACGCAGTATTTT. Its translation: CAIRTSGGTDTQYF.

This clonotype was picked up many times. The genes are TRBV18 and TRBJ2-1, with D perhaps TRBD2 (5 bases). Trimming pared 1 base from V and 5 bases from J, leaving 12 bases between. CDR3 length equals 15 residues. Germline assignment: CDR1 KGHSH and CDR2 LQKENI. This chain's CDR3 is CASSPLGVGDNEQFF. In nucleotides, the CDR3 is TGTGCCAGCTCACCACTGGGAGTTGGGGACAATGAGCAGTTCTTC. The full variable domain, completed using reference TRBV18 and TRBJ2-1, is NAGVMQNPRHLVRRRGQEARLRCSPMKGHSHVYWYRQLPEEGLKFMVYLQKENIIDESGMPKERFSAEFPKEGPSILRIQQVVRGDSAAYFCASSPLGVGDNEQFFGPGTRLTVL.

There are many counts of this clonotype. The chain couples TRBV7-8 to TRBJ2-1; D is unresolved. CDR1 and CDR2 from the germline V gene are SGHVS and FQNEAQ. The CDR3 extends over 13 amino acids. The ends were cut back, 2 bases at V and 5 bases at J, with 7 bases in the middle. The CDR3 DNA sequence: TGTGCCAGCAGCTTATGGGCCGACAATGAGCAGTTCTTC. Protein product: CASSLWADNEQFF.

This clonotype was found many times. V is TRBV5-6 and J is TRBJ2-7; 7 nucleotides agree with TRBD1. This CDR3 has 16 amino acids. Trimming at V came to 4 bases and at J to 1 base, leaving 11 bases not matched to a gene. Germline V CDR1 and CDR2: SGHDT, YYEEEE. The CDR3 region is CASSTRQGHGSYEQYF. As DNA, the CDR3 is TGTGCCAGCAGCACCAGACAGGGTCACGGGTCCTACGAGCAGTACTTC.

This clonotype was found many times. The gene calls are TRBV7-8 and TRBJ1-1; the D is unclear. The CDR3 extends over 12 amino acids. The ends were cut back, 1 base at V and 4 bases at J, with 4 bases in the middle. Germline V lookup: CDR1 SGHVS, CDR2 FQNEAQ. The CDR3 here is CASSLGFTEAFF. CDR3 coding DNA: TGTGCCAGCAGCTTAGGGTTCACTGAAGCTTTCTTT.

This clonotype was counted ten times or more. V gene TRBV28 combines with J gene TRBJ1-5; D is unclear. This CDR3 has 16 amino acids. Germline V gives CDR1 MDHEN, CDR2 SYDVKM. Trimming cost V 6 bases and J 1 base, with 16 bases left between them. CDR3 bases: TGTGCCAGCAGCCTCACCGGAGCGGCGAGCAATCAGCCCCAGCATTTT. This translates into CASSLTGAASNQPQHF.

This clonotype has ten or more counts. This chain uses TRBV20-1 with TRBJ2-3; TRBD2 matches at 7 bases. V trimming: 5 bases; J trimming: 1 base; junction bases outside the gene matches: 6. CDR1 and CDR2 from the germline V gene are DFQATT and SNEGSKA (reference sequence). This CDR3 has 14 amino acids. DNA of the CDR3: TGCAGTGCTCCGCGTCGGGGGGGCACAGATACGCAGTATTTT. This sequence encodes CSAPRRGGTDTQYF.

The chain joins TRBV5-1 to TRBJ2-1; the match to TRBD2 covers 7 bases. Looked up from germline, CDR1 is SGHRS and CDR2 is YFSETQ. The ends lost 3 bases at V and 4 bases at J; junction bases unmatched: 19. This CDR3 is 19 amino acids long. Written as DNA, the CDR3 is TGCGCCAGCAGCTCGCTAGGGTGGGCGTTGGGACTACCTTACAATGAGCAGTTCTTC. Its protein product is CASSSLGWALGLPYNEQFF.

This clonotype was observed at least ten times. V usage is TRBV15 and J usage is TRBJ2-6; D is unclear. Trimming shortened V by 1 base and J by 4 bases, and 11 bases separated the two germline ends. The CDR3 is made up of 16 amino acids. Germline CDR1 reads LNHNV; CDR2 reads YYDKDF (reference sequence). DNA for the CDR3: TGTGCCACCAGCAGAGGAGTAGGGTCCGGGGCCAACGTCCTGACTTTC. Amino acids: CATSRGVGSGANVLTF.

This clonotype was detected many times. J is TRBJ1-6 and V is TRBV20-1; D remains unclear. Germline CDR1 is DFQATT and CDR2 is SNEGSKA (reference sequence). The CDR3 length is 12 residues. Deletions cut 8 bases from V and 10 bases from J, with 15 bases between. The CDR3 DNA follows: TGCAGTACCTGGGGAGGGTCCTCACCCCTCCACTTT. As protein: CSTWGGSSPLHF.

This clonotype was observed many times. This chain links TRBV5-1 with TRBJ2-3; 7 nucleotides agree with TRBD2. The CDR3 loop spans 14 amino acids. The trim removed 4 bases at V and 3 bases at J, leaving 5 bases unmatched. CDR1 and CDR2 (germline): SGHRS, YFSETQ. CDR3 coding DNA: TGCGCCAGCAGCCCCGGACTAGGAACAGATACGCAGTATTTT. Protein: CASSPGLGTDTQYF.

This clonotype was counted many times. This rearrangement joins TRBV18 to TRBJ1-2, with no clear D. The ends were cut back, 0 bases at V and 4 bases at J, with 9 bases in the middle. The length of the CDR3 is 14 residues. Germline V CDR1 and CDR2: KGHSH, LQKENI. CDR3 DNA sequence: TGTGCCAGCTCACCACCAGCCTCCCCCTATGGCTACACCTTC. The encoded protein is CASSPPASPYGYTF.

This clonotype was observed many times. The rearrangement links TRBV5-1 to TRBJ2-1; a possible D gene is TRBD1 (7 bases). Germline V gene sequence: CDR1 SGHRS, CDR2 YFSETQ. V was trimmed by 4 bases and J by 11 bases, leaving 22 bases between them. This CDR3 has 15 amino acids. CDR3: CASSKGQGGLDKQFF. The CDR3 nucleotides read TGCGCCAGCAGCAAGGGCCAGGGGGGTCTAGATAAGCAGTTCTTC.

To note about this clonotype: A single base separates this from a much larger clone, so it may be a read error. The chain carries TRBV5-4 and TRBJ2-2, with D unresolved. The CDR3 has 14 amino acids. V was trimmed by 3 bases and J by 5 bases, leaving 11 bases between them. Germline V gene sequence: CDR1 SGHNT, CDR2 YYREEE (reference sequence). CDR3 coding DNA: TGTGCCAGCAGCTGGTACAGCAGGACCGGGGAGCTGTTTTTT. Amino acids: CASSWYSRTGELFF.

For this clonotype: A junction end diverges from the germline sequence, so it may reflect a read error. The V call is TRBV20-1, the J call TRBJ2-5; D remains unclear. The germline gives CDR1 DFQATT, CDR2 SNEGSKA (reference sequence). This CDR3 region has 16 residues. The CDR3 spells CSSRTRDIRYQETQYF. The CDR3 coding sequence is TGCAGTTCTAGAACCCGTGACATTCGTTACCAAGAGACCCAGTACTTC.

This clonotype was seen a few times. The chain links TRBV10-3 to TRBJ1-1; D unclear. Germline V gives CDR1 ENHRY, CDR2 SYGVKD. The CDR3 runs to 15 residues. V dropped 3 bases and J dropped 4 bases, with 15 bases sitting between them. CDR3 nucleotides: TGTGCCATCAGTGACCCGGGGAAGCGGGGCACTGAAGCTTTCTTT. Protein: CAISDPGKRGTEAFF.